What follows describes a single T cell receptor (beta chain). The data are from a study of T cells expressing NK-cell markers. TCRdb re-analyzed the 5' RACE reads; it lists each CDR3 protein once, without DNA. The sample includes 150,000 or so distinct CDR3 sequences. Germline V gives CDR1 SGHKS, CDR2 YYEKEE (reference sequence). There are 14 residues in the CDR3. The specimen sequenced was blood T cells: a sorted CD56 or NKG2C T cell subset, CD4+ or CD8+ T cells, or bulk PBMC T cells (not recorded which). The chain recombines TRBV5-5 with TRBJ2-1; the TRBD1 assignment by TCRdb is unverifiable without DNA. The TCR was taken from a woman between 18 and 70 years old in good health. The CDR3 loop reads CASSLGAEGAEQFF. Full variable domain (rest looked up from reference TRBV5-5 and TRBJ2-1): DAGVTQSPTHLIKTRGQQVTLRCSPISGHKSVSWYQQVLGQGPQFIFQYYEKEERGRGNFPDRFSARQFPNYSSELNVNALLLGDSALYLCASSLGAEGAEQFFGPGTRLTVL.